This T cell receptor beta chain was observed in a study of OX40 agonist ivuxolimab in advanced cancers. Trimming removed 3 bases from V and 18 bases from J, with 16 bases in between. In germline, CDR1 is SGHNT, CDR2 YYREEE (reference sequence). The CDR3 runs 12 residues. Assay used: immunoSEQ multiplex PCR; TCRdb lists only in-frame clones, some missing. The sample comprises tens of thousands of clones, just under 90% of which are singletons, and roughly 29% rests with the top ten. The sequencing used CD4+ or CD8+ T cells sorted from blood, collected in a trial of the OX40 agonist ivuxolimab. This TCR was recovered from an adult with an advanced solid tumor such as melanoma, head and neck, liver or kidney cancer. The rearrangement links TRBV5-4 to TRBJ1-6; TRBD1 might be the D (6 bases). CDR3 in amino acids: CASSYPGQNPHF. The CDR3 DNA follows: TGTGCCAGCAGCTACCCTGGACAGAACCCCCACTTT. The variable domain in full, completed from reference TRBV5-4 and TRBJ1-6, reads ETGVTQSPTHLIKTRGQQVTLRCSSQSGHNTVSWYQQALGQGPQFIFQYYREEENGRGNFPPRFSGLQFPNYSSELNVNALELDDSALYLCASSYPGQNPHFGNGTRLTVT.